This TCR beta chain was sequenced for a study of blood T cell repertoires in COVID-19. Study summary: Samples of COVID-19 (acute and convalescent) were obtained from the United States, Italy and Spain. PBMCs, B-cell-depleted T cells, or T cells were the source of the cDNA or gDNA that made up the material.

TCRdb keeps only in-frame clones here, not all; method: immunoSEQ multiplex PCR. The sample lists about 120,000 clones, 88% seen once, with 3% to 4% in the top ten. The germline V gene encodes CDR1 LNHDA and CDR2 SQIVND (reference sequence). This CDR3 spans 13 amino acids. V lost 7 bases and J 4 bases, leaving 13 bases between the germline ends. The TCR was taken from a woman between 50 and 59 years old with acute or convalescent COVID-19. The sample consisted of peripheral blood. The chain combines TRBV19 with TRBJ1-1; TRBD1 might be the D (6 bases). CDR3 sequence (DNA): TGTGCCAGTACCAATCCAGGGGTCACTGAAGCTTTCTTT. Protein product: CASTNPGVTEAFF.